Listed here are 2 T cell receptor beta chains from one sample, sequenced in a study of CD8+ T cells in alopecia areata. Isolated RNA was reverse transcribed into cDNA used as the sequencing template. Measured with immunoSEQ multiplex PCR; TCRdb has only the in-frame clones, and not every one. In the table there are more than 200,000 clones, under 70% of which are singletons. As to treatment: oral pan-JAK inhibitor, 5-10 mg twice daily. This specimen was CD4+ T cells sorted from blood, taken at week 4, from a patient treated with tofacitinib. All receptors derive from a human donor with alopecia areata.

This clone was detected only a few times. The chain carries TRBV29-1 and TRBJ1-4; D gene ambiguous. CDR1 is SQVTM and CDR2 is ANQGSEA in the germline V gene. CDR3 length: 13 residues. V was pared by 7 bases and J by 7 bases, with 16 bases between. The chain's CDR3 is CSGRQDAFEKLFF. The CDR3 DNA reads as TGCAGCGGACGGCAGGACGCATTTGAAAAACTGTTTTTT.

The CDR3 loop reads CASSPGGLGSGNTIYF. The DNA for the CDR3 is TGTGCCAGCAGCCCGGGGGGGTTGGGCTCTGGAAACACCATATATTTT. The chain is built from TRBV11-3 and TRBJ1-3; tentatively, D is TRBD1 (5 bases). CDR1 and CDR2 (germline): SGHNT, YENEEA. The V and J ends lost 5 bases and 0 bases respectively, with 14 bases between them. This CDR3 comprises 16 residues. The full variable domain, completed using reference TRBV11-3 and TRBJ1-3, is EAGVVQSPRYKIIEKKQPVAFWCNPISGHNTLYWYLQNLGQGPELLIRYENEEAVDDSQLPKDRFSAERLKGVDSTLKIQPAELGDSAVYLCASSPGGLGSGNTIYFGEGSWLTVV.